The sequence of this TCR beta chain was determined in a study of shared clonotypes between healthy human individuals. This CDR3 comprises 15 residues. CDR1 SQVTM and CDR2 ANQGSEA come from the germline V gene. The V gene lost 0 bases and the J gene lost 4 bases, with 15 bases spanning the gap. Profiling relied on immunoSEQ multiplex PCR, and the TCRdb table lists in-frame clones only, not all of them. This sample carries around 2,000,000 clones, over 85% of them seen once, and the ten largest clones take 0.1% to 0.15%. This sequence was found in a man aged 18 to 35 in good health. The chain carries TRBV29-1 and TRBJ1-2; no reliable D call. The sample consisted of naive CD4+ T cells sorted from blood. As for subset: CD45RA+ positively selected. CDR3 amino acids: CSVEDPNRLGYGYTF. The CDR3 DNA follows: TGCAGCGTTGAAGACCCTAACCGGCTTGGCTATGGCTACACCTTC. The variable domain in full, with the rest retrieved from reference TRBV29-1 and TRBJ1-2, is SAVISQKPSRDICQRGTSLTIQCQVDSQVTMMFWYRQQPGQSLTLIATANQGSEATYESGFVIDKFPISRPNLTFSTLTVSNMSPEDSSIYLCSVEDPNRLGYGYTFGSGTRLTVV.